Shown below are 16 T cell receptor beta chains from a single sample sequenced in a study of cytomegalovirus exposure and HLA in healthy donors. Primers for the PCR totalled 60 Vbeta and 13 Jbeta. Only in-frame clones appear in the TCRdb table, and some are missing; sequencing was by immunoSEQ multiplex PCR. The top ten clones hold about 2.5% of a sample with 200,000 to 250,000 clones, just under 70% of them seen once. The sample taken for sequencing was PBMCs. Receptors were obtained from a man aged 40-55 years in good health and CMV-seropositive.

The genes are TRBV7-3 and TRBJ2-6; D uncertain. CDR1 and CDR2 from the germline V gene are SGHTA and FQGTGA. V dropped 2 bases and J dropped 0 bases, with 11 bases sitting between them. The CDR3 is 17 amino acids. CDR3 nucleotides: TGTGCCAGCAGCTTAGCACTCCTTGGCTCTGGGGCCAACGTCCTGACTTTC. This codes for CASSLALLGSGANVLTF.

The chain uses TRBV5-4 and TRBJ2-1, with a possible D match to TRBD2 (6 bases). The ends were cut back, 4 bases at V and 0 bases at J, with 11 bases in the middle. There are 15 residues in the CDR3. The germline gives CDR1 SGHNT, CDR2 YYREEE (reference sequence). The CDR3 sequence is CASSISGSSYNEQFF. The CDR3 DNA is TGTGCCAGCAGCATTAGCGGTAGCTCCTACAATGAGCAGTTCTTC.

In nucleotides, the CDR3 is TGTGCCATCAGTGAGTCGTCCGCCTCGGGCGAGCAGTACTTC. Translation gives CAISESSASGEQYF. The chain couples TRBV10-3 to TRBJ2-7, with D unclear. The length of the CDR3 is 14 residues. Germline V gene sequence: CDR1 ENHRY, CDR2 SYGVKD. Trimming removed 0 bases from V and 6 bases from J, with 12 bases in between.

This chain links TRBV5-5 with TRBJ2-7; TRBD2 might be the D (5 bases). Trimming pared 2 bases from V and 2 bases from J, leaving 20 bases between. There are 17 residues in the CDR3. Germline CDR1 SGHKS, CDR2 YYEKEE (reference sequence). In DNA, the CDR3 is TGTGCCAGCAGCTTTGGCCCCCGGACTTTATCGCCCTACGAGCAGTACTTC. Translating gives CASSFGPRTLSPYEQYF.

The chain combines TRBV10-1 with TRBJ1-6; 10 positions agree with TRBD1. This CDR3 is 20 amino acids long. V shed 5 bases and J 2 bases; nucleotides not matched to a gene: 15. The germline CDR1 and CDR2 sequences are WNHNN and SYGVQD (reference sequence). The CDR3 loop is CASSRLTGGAEAAYNSPLHF. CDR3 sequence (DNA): TGCGCCAGCAGTCGATTGACAGGGGGCGCAGAGGCAGCCTATAATTCACCCCTCCACTTT.

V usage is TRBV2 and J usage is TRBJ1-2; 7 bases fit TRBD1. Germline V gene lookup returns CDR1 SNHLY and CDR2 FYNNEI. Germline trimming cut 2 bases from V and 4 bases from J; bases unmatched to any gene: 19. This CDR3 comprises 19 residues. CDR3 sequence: CASSEFLVVGGRRPYGYTF. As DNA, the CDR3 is TGTGCCAGCAGTGAATTCTTGGTCGTAGGGGGCCGCCGGCCCTATGGCTACACCTTC.

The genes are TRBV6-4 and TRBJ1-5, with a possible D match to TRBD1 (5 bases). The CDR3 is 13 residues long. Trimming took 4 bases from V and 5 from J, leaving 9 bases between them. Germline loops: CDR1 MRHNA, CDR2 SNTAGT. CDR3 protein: CASSATVDQPQHF. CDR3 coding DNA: TGTGCCAGCAGTGCGACAGTAGATCAGCCCCAGCATTTT.

This CDR3 is CASSATQGPSSYGYTF. The CDR3 coding sequence is TGTGCCAGCAGCGCTACACAGGGGCCTTCTTCCTATGGCTACACCTTC. The chain joins TRBV9 to TRBJ1-2, with 7 bases matching TRBD1. Germline V gene data show CDR1 as SGDLS and CDR2 as YYNGEE. With V trimmed by 3 bases and J by 4 bases, 12 bases remained unmatched. The CDR3 is 16 amino acids.

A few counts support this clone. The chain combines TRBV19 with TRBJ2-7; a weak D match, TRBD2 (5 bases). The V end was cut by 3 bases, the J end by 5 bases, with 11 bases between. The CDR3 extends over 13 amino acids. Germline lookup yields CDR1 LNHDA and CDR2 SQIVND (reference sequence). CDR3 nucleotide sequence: TGTGCCAGTAGTATTTCGCGGGTCCACGAGCAGTACTTC. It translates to CASSISRVHEQYF. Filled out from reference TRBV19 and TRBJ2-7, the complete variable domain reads DGGITQSPKYLFRKEGQNVTLSCEQNLNHDAMYWYRQDPGQGLRLIYYSQIVNDFQKGDIAEGYSVSREKKESFPLTVTSAQKNPTAFYLCASSISRVHEQYFGPGTRLTVT.

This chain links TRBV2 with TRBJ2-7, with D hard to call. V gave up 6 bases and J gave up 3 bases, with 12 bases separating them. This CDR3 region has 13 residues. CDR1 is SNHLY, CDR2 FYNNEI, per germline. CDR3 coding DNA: TGTGCCAGCAGCAGTAGCCTTGGCTACGAGCAGTACTTC. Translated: CASSSSLGYEQYF.

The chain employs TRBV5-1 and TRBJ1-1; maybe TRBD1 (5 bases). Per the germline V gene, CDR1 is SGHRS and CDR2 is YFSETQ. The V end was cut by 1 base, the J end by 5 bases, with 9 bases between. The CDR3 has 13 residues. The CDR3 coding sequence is TGCGCCAGCAGCTTGAATCGGGGGACTGAAGCTTTCTTT. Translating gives CASSLNRGTEAFF.

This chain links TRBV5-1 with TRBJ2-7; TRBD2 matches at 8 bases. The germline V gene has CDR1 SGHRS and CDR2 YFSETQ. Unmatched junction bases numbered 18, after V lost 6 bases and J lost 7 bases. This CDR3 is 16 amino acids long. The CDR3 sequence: CASTSRGGSLPGEQYF. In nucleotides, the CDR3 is TGCGCCAGCACCTCACGGGGGGGCAGTCTCCCTGGGGAGCAGTACTTC.

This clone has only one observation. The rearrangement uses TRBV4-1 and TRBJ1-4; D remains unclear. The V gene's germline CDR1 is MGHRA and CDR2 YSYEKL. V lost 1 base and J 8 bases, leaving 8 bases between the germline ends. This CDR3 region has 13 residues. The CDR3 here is CASSQVSSEKLFF. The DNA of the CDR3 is TGCGCCAGCAGCCAAGTCAGTTCCGAAAAACTGTTTTTT.

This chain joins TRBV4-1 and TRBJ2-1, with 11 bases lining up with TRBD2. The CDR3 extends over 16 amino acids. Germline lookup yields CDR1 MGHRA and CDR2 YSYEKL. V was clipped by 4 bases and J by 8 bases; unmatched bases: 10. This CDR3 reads CASSPRLAGTVDEQFF. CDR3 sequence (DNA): TGCGCCAGCAGCCCGAGACTAGCGGGGACTGTGGATGAGCAGTTCTTC.

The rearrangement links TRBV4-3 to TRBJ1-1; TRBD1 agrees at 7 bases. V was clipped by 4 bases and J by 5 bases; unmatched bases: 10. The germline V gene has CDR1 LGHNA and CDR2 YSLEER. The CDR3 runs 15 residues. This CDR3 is CASSLDRALGTEAFF. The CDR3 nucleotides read TGCGCCAGCAGCCTCGACAGGGCCCTGGGAACTGAAGCTTTCTTT.

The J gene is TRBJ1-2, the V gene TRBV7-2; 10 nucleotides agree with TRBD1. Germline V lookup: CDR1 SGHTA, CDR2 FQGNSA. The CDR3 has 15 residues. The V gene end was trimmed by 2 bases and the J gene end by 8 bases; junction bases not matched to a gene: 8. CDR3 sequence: CASSLSPDRGLGYTF. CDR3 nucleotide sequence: TGTGCCAGCAGCTTAAGTCCCGACAGGGGGCTAGGCTACACCTTC.